A single T cell receptor beta chain is shown here with its context. Its antigen is currently not known. Base qualities were left out, and no much larger clone turns up one base away. The record originates from a study of beta chain features in type 1 diabetes (dated by TCRdb to 2016 to 2019). A note on the overall study: Mean age, gender distribution, total cell number and subset yield did not differ between patients and healthy donors. A total of about 99,000,000 sorted cells were examined across all samples, and RNA yield correlated strongly with the number of cells per subset. Whereas all 28 donors provided naive and central memory subsets, regulatory and stem cell-like memory subsets were isolated from just 8 patients and about 8 healthy donors. The study compared the TCRB repertoires of sorted circulating CD4+ T cell subsets in recently diagnosed type 1 diabetes patients with those in matched healthy donors. Paper-wide results and their limitations: Naive, central memory and regulatory TCRB repertoires appeared to be more similar among patients than among healthy donors. At VDJ recombination sites, type 1 diabetes patients had fewer insertions and more deleted nucleotides, which implies abnormalities in thymic rearrangement. Because cDNA was sequenced instead of genomic DNA, activated cells with high expression could be over-represented, although the groups did not differ in activation or CD3 levels. PCR might favor shorter templates, but patient and control samples were amplified and corrected together, so any skew would affect both groups equally. A moderate but significant shortening of TCRB CDR3 length was observed in type 1 diabetes patients in all four CD4+ subsets. Only small numbers of individuals were included in the HLA sub-analyses, which left unresolved whether HLA type had any influence on TCRB rearrangement.

From each donor, a single peripheral blood sample of about 110 mL on average was drawn into heparinised tubes. A BD FACSAria II was used to sort naive, central memory, regulatory and stem cell-like memory CD4+ T cells with a panel that included CD45RO, CCR7, CD25, CD127, CD95 and CD27. All sorted populations exceeded 98% purity. PBMCs were isolated immediately by Lymphoprep density gradient centrifugation and stained directly without culture. Samples were stained and sorted in pairs, with one healthy donor and one patient per experiment, so that batch effects were minimized. Trimming accounts for 4 bases at V and 0 bases at J, while the number of junction bases matched to no gene is 4. From the cysteine through the phenylalanine, the CDR3 covers 16 amino acids. Only the CDR3 region is kept as DNA, spanning 48 bases read in frame from base 1. In the germline V gene, CDR1 corresponds to SGDLS and CDR2 to YYNGEE.

The entire amount of isolated RNA was reverse transcribed using the High Capacity cDNA Reverse Transcription Kit, so the sequenced TCRB transcripts were expressed ones. Naive, central memory and regulatory T cell samples underwent deep immunoSEQ sequencing, averaging about 3.57 million total reads per sample. After sorted cells were lysed in RLT buffer, RNA was extracted with DNase-treated RNeasy Micro or Mini kits, with the choice depending on cell number. Each cell subset was processed on its own to prevent cross-contamination, while patient and healthy donor samples were processed together. The immunoSEQ multiplex PCR was used to amplify TCRB sequences from cDNA, yielding 87-bp fragments that span the CDR3 region. Sequencing of the amplicons was done on the Illumina HiSeq platform. Regarding the original processing steps: PCR bias was corrected computationally using synthetic template baselines, and reads within Hamming distance 2 were collapsed, with unmergeable singletons discarded. By aligning reads against IMGT, V, D and J genes, CDR3 length, and insertions or deletions at six rearrangement sites were assigned. Within each subset, clonotype counts were normalized to sorted cell number, after which true diversity and Gini coefficients were computed with the tcR R package. The overlap coefficient, calculated on TCRB nucleotide sequences, was used to measure repertoire sharing. Out-of-frame TCRB sequences from naive cells were analyzed as a proxy for the pre-selection repertoire. TCRdb mirrors the immuneACCESS table, restricted to in-frame sequences. Some clones are absent from its copies; in checked studies, under half trace to an unresolved V gene, and the reason for the others is unknown. D and trimming come from the DNA, and the V and J calls and clone size come from that table. The sample records 600,000 to 650,000 clones, roughly 15% of which are singletons. The top ten constitute approximately 0.087% of the sample.

This sequence originates from a man between 18 and 35 years old in good health. Material for sequencing was naive CD4+ T cells from blood. The sample's cell subset or site label is to be understood as: true naive CD4+ T cells. Recombination linked TRBV9 to TRBJ2-6, with TRBD2 identical over 7 junction bases. The DNA reads TGTGCCAGCAGCCCCTGGGGGGGCTCTGGGGCCAACGTCCTGACTTTC. Its protein is CASSPWGGSGANVLTF.